The 6 T cell receptor beta chains presented below share a single source sample, sequenced in a study of T cells in Graves' hyperthyroidism and ophthalmopathy. RNA transcripts served as the template for amplifying TCR beta CDR3 regions. When the TCR CDR3 underwent first-round RT-PCR, the HTBI primer set was used. TCRdb reprocessed the multiplex PCR reads via MiXCR and lists one record per CDR3 protein. This table has 300,000 to 400,000 distinct CDR3 sequences, 15% to 20% appearing once. Sequencing used blood. The source of these receptors is a woman between 50 and 59 years old with Graves' hyperthyroidism.

CDR3 in DNA: TGTGCCAGCTCACCCACGGCCGGTGAAGCTTTCTTT. This sequence encodes CASSPTAGEAFF. V and J are TRBV18 and TRBJ1-1; D unresolved. Germline V gene data show CDR1 as KGHSH and CDR2 as LQKENI. V dropped 3 bases and J dropped 7 bases, with 9 bases sitting between them. The CDR3 has 12 residues.

This chain joins TRBV10-3 and TRBJ1-2; 8 nucleotides line up with TRBD1. Germline lookup yields CDR1 ENHRY and CDR2 SYGVKD. The CDR3 length is 14 residues. Trimming cost V 6 bases and J 1 base; bases outside gene matches: 4. The CDR3 sequence is CAISRTGLNYGYTF. CDR3 in DNA: TGTGCCATCAGCCGGACAGGGCTTAACTATGGCTACACCTTC.

This clonotype was detected many times. V usage is TRBV10-3 and J usage is TRBJ2-1; no firm D call. Per germline, CDR1 ENHRY and CDR2 SYGVKD. There are 12 residues in the CDR3. V lost 0 bases and J lost 8, with 5 bases in between. CDR3 residues: CAISESMDEQFF. The CDR3 nucleotides read TGTGCCATCAGTGAGTCGATGGATGAGCAGTTCTTC.

This clonotype was picked up many times. The rearrangement joins TRBV12-3 or TRBV12-4 to TRBJ2-2, with 7 bases that match TRBD2. This CDR3 is built from 14 residues. The junction had 4 bases not matched to a gene; V was cut back by 5 bases and J by 4 bases. This CDR3 is CASSRTSVTGELFF. CDR3 nucleotide sequence: TGTGCCAGCAGTCGGACTAGTGTCACCGGGGAGCTGTTTTTT.

This clonotype was detected only a few times. V and J are TRBV27 and TRBJ1-6; a possible D gene is TRBD1 (5 bases). This CDR3 has 15 amino acids. Trimming removed 0 bases at V and 4 bases at J, with 7 bases between. Per germline, CDR1 MNHEY and CDR2 SMNVEV (reference sequence). CDR3 nucleotides: TGTGCCAGCAGTTTATCAGGGACGTATAATTCACCCCTCCACTTT. It is translated as CASSLSGTYNSPLHF.

V is TRBV12-3 or TRBV12-4 and J is TRBJ1-2; 7 bases are shared with TRBD1. This CDR3 region has 16 residues. Trimming took 3 bases from V and 8 from J; bases not matched to a gene: 15. For the CDR3, the DNA is TGTGCCAGCAGTTTTGGAGTGGGAAAGGGGGCGACAGGCTACACCTTC. Amino acids: CASSFGVGKGATGYTF.